The T cell receptor (beta chain) described here comes from a study of cytomegalovirus exposure and HLA in healthy donors. Regarding the study as a whole: It was reportedly the case that the classifier diagnosed cytomegalovirus status with high specificity and sensitivity. In vitro, a few CMV-associated chains proved specific for CMV antigens. In a later analysis, first-cohort TCR clusters were found to tend to co-occur in the approximately 120 validation repertoires.

This CDR3 contains 15 residues. Germline V CDR1 and CDR2: SNHLY, FYNNEI. The V end lost 7 bases, the J end lost 2 bases, and 17 bases lay between the germline ends. Method: immunoSEQ multiplex PCR; TCRdb's copy keeps in-frame clones and lacks some. The sample contains 150,000 to 200,000 clones, around 90% of which appear only once. Comments on this clone: Its target is not known.

Sequences were obtained from PBMCs. The V gene is TRBV2, the J gene TRBJ2-5; D is possibly TRBD2 (7 bases). The clonotype was recovered from a man aged 18 to 29 in good health and CMV-seronegative. In nucleotides, the CDR3 is TGTGCCAGCAAACGGGGCGGGGGCTCGCAAGAGACCCAGTACTTC. Its protein is CASKRGGGSQETQYF.